One sample yielded the 25 T cell receptor beta chains listed below, sequenced in a study of blood T cell repertoires in COVID-19. Measured with immunoSEQ multiplex PCR; TCRdb has only the in-frame clones, and not every one. The sample contains 150,000 to 200,000 clones, approximately 80% of which appear only once. What was sequenced was PBMCs or T cells enriched from blood (not recorded which). The receptors derive from a woman aged 55-70 years with acute COVID-19.

This clone has only one observation. The V call is TRBV3-1 (or the pseudogene TRBV3-2), the J call TRBJ1-2; D remains unclear. This CDR3 contains 14 residues. The V end was cut by 4 bases, the J end by 8 bases, with 17 bases between. Germline V gene lookup returns CDR1 LGHDT and CDR2 YNNKEL (reference sequence). The chain's CDR3 is CASSPLGVDSGYTF. The CDR3 DNA reads TGTGCCAGCAGCCCTTTAGGCGTTGATAGCGGCTACACCTTC.

This chain connects TRBV19 to TRBJ2-1; D is possibly TRBD2 (6 bases). The CDR3 covers 15 residues. Deletions cut 6 bases from V and 3 bases from J, with 15 bases between. CDR1 and CDR2 from the germline V gene are LNHDA and SQIVND (reference sequence). CDR3 nucleotide sequence: TGTGCCAGTAGACCGACTAGTTCGCACTACAATGAGCAGTTCTTC. Protein sequence: CASRPTSSHYNEQFF.

The chain links TRBV6-5 to TRBJ1-1; no clear D. Between the trimmed V and J ends, which lost 8 bases and 5 bases, there was a span of 15 bases. The germline gives CDR1 MNHEY, CDR2 SVGAGI. This CDR3 is 13 amino acids long. CDR3 residues: CASAPSGRTEAFF. The CDR3 region has the DNA TGTGCCAGCGCGCCCTCGGGGAGAACTGAAGCTTTCTTT.

The chain carries TRBV18 and TRBJ1-2, with D perhaps TRBD1 (6 bases). The germline gives CDR1 KGHSH, CDR2 LQKENI. V lost 0 bases to trimming and J lost 0 bases, with 8 bases between them. The CDR3 extends over 15 amino acids. CDR3 residues: CASSPPQGSNYGYTF. The DNA of the CDR3 is TGTGCCAGCTCACCACCGCAGGGGTCTAACTATGGCTACACCTTC.

J is TRBJ1-5 and V is TRBV30; D call uncertain. This CDR3 has 16 residues. The V gene's germline CDR1 is GTSNPN and CDR2 SVGIG (reference sequence). V lost 4 bases and J 3 bases, leaving 19 bases between the germline ends. The CDR3 DNA reads TGTGCCTGGACCCCCCCACGGCCTGGGCACAATCAGCCCCAGCATTTT. Amino acids: CAWTPPRPGHNQPQHF.

This clone appeared once. The chain combines TRBV30 with TRBJ2-7; weak D call: TRBD2 (5 bases). CDR3 length equals 12 residues. Germline V gene sequence: CDR1 GTSNPN, CDR2 SVGIG (reference sequence). The V gene lost 8 bases and the J gene lost 3 bases, with 14 bases spanning the gap. CDR3 in DNA: TGTGCCCAGGTTGGGAGCAACTACGAGCAGTACTTC. This encodes CAQVGSNYEQYF.

This chain connects TRBV7-8 to TRBJ2-7; D is possibly TRBD1 (5 bases). CDR3 size: 13 residues. The V and J ends lost 1 base and 8 bases respectively, with 12 bases between them. In germline, CDR1 is SGHVS, CDR2 FQNEAQ. The CDR3 DNA sequence: TGTGCCAGCAGCTTAGGACAGATCCGCCAGCAGTACTTC. Translating it yields CASSLGQIRQQYF.

V usage is TRBV11-3 and J usage is TRBJ1-1; D unresolved. The ends were cut back, 1 base at V and 2 bases at J, with 5 bases in the middle. The CDR3 length is 13 residues. CDR1 is SGHNT, CDR2 YENEEA, per germline. CDR3 region: CASSLATNTEAFF. Here the CDR3 DNA reads TGTGCCAGCAGCTTAGCCACAAACACTGAAGCTTTCTTT. Filled out from reference TRBV11-3 and TRBJ1-1, the complete variable domain reads EAGVVQSPRYKIIEKKQPVAFWCNPISGHNTLYWYLQNLGQGPELLIRYENEEAVDDSQLPKDRFSAERLKGVDSTLKIQPAELGDSAVYLCASSLATNTEAFFGQGTRLTVV.

This clone appeared once. The chain recombines TRBV5-6 with TRBJ1-2, with D maybe TRBD1 (5 bases). CDR1 and CDR2 from the germline V gene are SGHDT and YYEEEE. This CDR3 contains 13 residues. Trimming stripped 3 bases from V and 14 bases from J, with 20 bases between. The CDR3 spells CASSSTGTGAITF. CDR3 DNA sequence: TGTGCCAGCAGCTCGACCGGGACTGGAGCCATAACCTTC.

Notes on this clone: Other DNA sequences in the sample encode the same CDR3. The chain couples TRBV7-2 to TRBJ1-1; D uncertain. The germline gives CDR1 SGHTA, CDR2 FQGNSA. V was pared by 1 base and J by 1 base, with 7 bases between. The CDR3 loop spans 14 amino acids. The CDR3 DNA is TGTGCCAGCAGCTTAGGTACAGCGAACACTGAAGCTTTCTTT. This encodes CASSLGTANTEAFF.

This clone was observed a few times. The chain uses TRBV5-1 and TRBJ1-3; TRBD1 aligns across 10 bases. Trimming removed 0 bases from V and 5 bases from J; junction bases left unmatched: 2. This CDR3 is 15 amino acids long. Germline V lookup: CDR1 SGHRS, CDR2 YFSETQ. The CDR3 loop is CASSLAGQGRNTIYF. CDR3 coding DNA: TGCGCCAGCAGCTTGGCGGGACAGGGGAGAAACACCATATATTTT.

A single count supports this clone. V usage is TRBV5-8 and J usage is TRBJ2-5, with 10 bases that match TRBD2. Trimming removed 4 bases from V and 2 bases from J; junction bases left unmatched: 11. Germline-derived CDR1 and CDR2 are SGHTS and YDEGEE. This CDR3 comprises 17 residues. Here the CDR3 DNA reads TGTGCCAGCAGCAGATCAACTAGCGGGGCAAATCAAGAGACCCAGTACTTC. This gives the protein CASSRSTSGANQETQYF.

The V gene is TRBV5-4, the J gene TRBJ1-2; maybe TRBD1 (5 bases). Looked up from germline, CDR1 is SGHNT and CDR2 is YYREEE (reference sequence). This CDR3 is built from 13 residues. Trimming took off 10 bases at V and 1 base at J, with 14 bases between the two ends. The CDR3 reads CAWTRDGNYGYTF. CDR3 in DNA: TGTGCCTGGACGCGGGACGGTAACTATGGCTACACCTTC.

V gene TRBV2 combines with J gene TRBJ2-6; a possible D gene is TRBD1 (5 bases). Germline loops: CDR1 SNHLY, CDR2 FYNNEI. Trimming pared 4 bases from V and 3 bases from J, leaving 7 bases between. The CDR3 contains 14 residues. The CDR3 loop is CASSGQFGANVLTF. As DNA, the CDR3 is TGTGCCAGCAGTGGACAGTTTGGGGCCAACGTCCTGACTTTC.

The genes are TRBV7-6 and TRBJ2-3; D is uncertain. Per the germline V gene, CDR1 is SGHVS and CDR2 is FNYEAQ. This CDR3 region has 12 residues. V lost 3 bases, J lost 4 bases, and 5 bases lay in between. The CDR3 protein is CASSLYADTQYF. CDR3 in DNA: TGTGCCAGCAGCTTGTATGCAGATACGCAGTATTTT.

The V and J genes are TRBV10-2 and TRBJ2-7, with TRBD2 as a possible D gene (6 bases). This CDR3 has 13 residues. The V end was cut by 4 bases, the J end by 6 bases, with 13 bases between. CDR1 and CDR2 (germline): WSHSY, SAAADI. CDR3 coding DNA: TGCGCCAGCAGTGTCGTGCAGGGAGGCGAGCAGTACGTC. The encoded protein is CASSVVQGGEQYV.

This rearrangement joins TRBV7-8 to TRBJ2-1, with 7 nucleotides matching TRBD1. CDR1 is SGHVS and CDR2 is FQNEAQ in the germline V gene. Trimming cost V 7 bases and J 7 bases; bases outside gene matches: 10. The CDR3 extends over 14 amino acids. CDR3 amino acids: CASTEGALSNEQFF. Here the CDR3 DNA reads TGTGCCAGCACCGAGGGGGCGTTAAGTAATGAGCAGTTCTTC.

The chain has TRBV5-5 and TRBJ2-7, with a weak D call TRBD1 (5 bases). There are 14 residues in the CDR3. The germline V gene encodes CDR1 SGHKS and CDR2 YYEKEE (reference sequence). V was pared by 4 bases and J by 3 bases, with 14 bases between. CDR3 in amino acids: CASSPPRQGYEQYF. DNA of the CDR3: TGTGCCAGCAGCCCTCCTCGGCAGGGCTACGAGCAGTACTTC. Drawing the rest from reference TRBV5-5 and TRBJ2-7, the complete variable domain is DAGVTQSPTHLIKTRGQQVTLRCSPISGHKSVSWYQQVLGQGPQFIFQYYEKEERGRGNFPDRFSARQFPNYSSELNVNALLLGDSALYLCASSPPRQGYEQYFGPGTRLTVT.

In this sample, this clone turned up a few times. The chain joins TRBV11-2 to TRBJ1-2, with a weak D call TRBD1 (6 bases). There are 13 residues in the CDR3. Trimming took 5 bases from V and 4 from J, leaving 11 bases between them. Germline V gives CDR1 SGHAT, CDR2 FQNNGV. This CDR3 is CASSLGGPYGYTF. The CDR3 DNA reads as TGTGCCAGCAGCCTGGGGGGGCCCTATGGCTACACCTTC.

The chain has TRBV24-1 and TRBJ2-7; maybe TRBD1 (6 bases). Per the germline V gene, CDR1 is KGHDR and CDR2 is SFDVKD. The CDR3 totals 14 residues. V was trimmed by 10 bases and J by 5 bases, leaving 20 bases between them. The CDR3 protein is CATMVTGTLHEQYF. The CDR3 coding sequence is TGTGCCACAATGGTGACAGGCACCCTCCACGAGCAGTACTTC.

The rearrangement uses TRBV30 and TRBJ1-2; D unresolved. Trimming cost V 4 bases and J 2 bases, with 8 bases left between them. This CDR3 is built from 12 residues. CDR1 GTSNPN and CDR2 SVGIG come from the germline V gene (reference sequence). In nucleotides, the CDR3 is TGTGCCTGGACACCTACGAACTATGGCTACACCTTC. Its protein is CAWTPTNYGYTF.

This clone was counted ten times or more. The V gene is TRBV4-1, the J gene TRBJ1-2, with 7 positions matching TRBD1. The CDR3 extends over 16 amino acids. Germline CDR1 and CDR2: MGHRA and YSYEKL. Trimming at V came to 0 bases and at J to 4 bases, leaving 8 bases not matched to a gene. CDR3 residues: CASSQDSRGFSYGYTF. In DNA, the CDR3 is TGCGCCAGCAGCCAAGATAGCAGGGGGTTTTCCTATGGCTACACCTTC.

Comments on this clone: The junction shows a germline mismatch at one end, possibly a read error. This chain uses TRBV6-5 with TRBJ1-6; no reliable D call. Germline V gene sequence: CDR1 MNHEY, CDR2 SVGAGI. The CDR3 contains 16 residues. DNA of the CDR3: TGTGCCAGCAGTTACCGCCCCGACTCCTATCATTCACCCCTCCACTTT. Its translation: CASSYRPDSYHSPLHF.

The J gene is TRBJ1-5, the V gene TRBV7-8; D is unclear. The germline V and J ends were trimmed by 1 base and 0 bases, with 10 bases remaining between them. The CDR3 spans 16 residues. The germline V gene has CDR1 SGHVS and CDR2 FQNEAQ. The CDR3: CASSLGMTLSNQPQHF. The CDR3 DNA reads TGTGCCAGCAGCTTAGGAATGACACTTAGCAATCAGCCCCAGCATTTT.

This chain joins TRBV7-9 and TRBJ2-7, with 9 bases fitting TRBD1. CDR1 SEHNR and CDR2 FQNEAQ come from the germline V gene (reference sequence). J lost 8 bases, V lost 5 bases, and 7 bases had no gene match. CDR3 size: 13 residues. The CDR3 coding sequence is TGTGCCAGCAGCGCAACAACAGGGGGCCAGCAGTACGTC. Its translation: CASSATTGGQQYV.